These 26 T cell receptor beta chains were all obtained from the same sample, sequenced in a study of CD8+ T cells in alopecia areata. Extraction and reverse transcription of RNA yielded cDNA as the sequencing template. Sequenced by immunoSEQ multiplex PCR; TCRdb stores in-frame clones only, minus some. The data contain approximately 150,000 clones, more than 45% of them seen just once; the ten biggest clones take up over 5.5%. The source material was CD4+ T cells sorted from blood. These receptors all come from a human donor with alopecia areata.

The chain couples TRBV14 to TRBJ1-4; 8 nucleotides agree with TRBD1. CDR3 length: 14 residues. Germline trimming cut 4 bases from V and 5 bases from J; bases unmatched to any gene: 3. Germline lookup yields CDR1 SGHDN and CDR2 FVKESK. As DNA, the CDR3 is TGTGCCAGCAGCCTTCGGACAGGGAATGAAAAACTGTTTTTT. Translating it yields CASSLRTGNEKLFF.

This chain links TRBV29-1 with TRBJ2-1, with D uncertain. Trimming took off 8 bases at V and 1 base at J, with 12 bases between the two ends. CDR1 SQVTM and CDR2 ANQGSEA come from the germline V gene. The CDR3 is 13 residues long. CDR3 nucleotides: TGCAGCCAAGGGCTAGGATCCTACAATGAGCAGTTCTTC. Its translation: CSQGLGSYNEQFF.

This clone was seen just once. The chain links TRBV27 to TRBJ1-2; 7 bases agree with TRBD1. J gave up 7 bases and V 5 bases, and 7 bases lay outside the gene matches. The length of the CDR3 is 13 residues. Germline V gene sequence: CDR1 MNHEY, CDR2 SMNVEV (reference sequence). The CDR3, as DNA: TGTGCCAGCAGTACGACAGGGAGAACTGGCTACACCTTC. The encoded protein is CASSTTGRTGYTF.

This clone was seen more than once but under ten times. V is TRBV25-1 and J is TRBJ2-1, with TRBD2 matching over 8 bases. With V trimmed by 1 base and J by 4 bases, 6 bases remained unmatched. The CDR3 contains 16 residues. Per the germline V gene, CDR1 is MGHDK and CDR2 is SYGVNS. For the CDR3, the DNA is TGTGCCAGCAGTGAATCATCAGCGGGAGCTTACAATGAGCAGTTCTTC. Its protein product is CASSESSAGAYNEQFF.

This rearrangement joins TRBV29-1 to TRBJ2-2; D unresolved. The CDR3 runs 11 residues. CDR1 is SQVTM, CDR2 ANQGSEA, per germline. The ends were cut back, 4 bases at V and 4 bases at J, with 4 bases in the middle. The CDR3 DNA is TGCAGCGTTGGTGGCACCGGGGAGCTGTTTTTT. It translates to CSVGGTGELFF.

V usage is TRBV28 and J usage is TRBJ2-3; no firm D call. The germline gives CDR1 MDHEN, CDR2 SYDVKM. Trimming stripped 3 bases from V and 2 bases from J, with 18 bases between. This CDR3 has 17 amino acids. CDR3 nucleotide sequence: TGTGCCAGCAGTTTCTTTGGTGTCTCTTTAAACACAGATACGCAGTATTTT. Its protein product is CASSFFGVSLNTDTQYF.

This clone was seen only a few times. Other DNA sequences within the sample encode an identical CDR3. The V call is TRBV29-1, the J call TRBJ2-6; D gene unclear. The CDR3 loop spans 12 amino acids. The V end lost 6 bases, the J end lost 0 bases, and 3 bases lay between the germline ends. Germline loops: CDR1 SQVTM, CDR2 ANQGSEA. The CDR3 loop reads CSVLSGANVLTF. The CDR3 nucleotides read TGCAGCGTACTCTCTGGGGCCAACGTCCTGACTTTC.

This clone was counted a few times. This CDR3 reads CASSPRSSAVSPGELFF. The DNA of the CDR3 is TGTGCCAGCAGCCCGCGCTCCTCAGCGGTCTCCCCCGGGGAGCTGTTTTTT. V gene TRBV11-2 combines with J gene TRBJ2-2, with a weak D call TRBD2 (5 bases). The CDR3 has 17 amino acids. Germline loops: CDR1 SGHAT, CDR2 FQNNGV. V lost 5 bases and J lost 6, with 22 bases in between.

The chain links TRBV29-1 to TRBJ2-6; maybe TRBD2 (6 bases). V was shortened by 7 bases and J by 0 bases, with 16 bases between the two germline ends. Per the germline V gene, CDR1 is SQVTM and CDR2 is ANQGSEA. This CDR3 is 16 amino acids long. This chain's CDR3 is CSAPRQTSSGANVLTF. In DNA form, the CDR3 reads TGCAGCGCCCCGAGACAGACTAGCTCTGGGGCCAACGTCCTGACTTTC.

This clone showed up just a few times. The CDR3 reads CASSSRPQAGYGYTF. The DNA for the CDR3 is TGTGCCAGCAGCTCCAGACCGCAAGCCGGATATGGCTACACCTTC. The chain carries TRBV7-6 and TRBJ1-2; D not resolved. V was cut by 4 bases and J by 5 bases, with 17 bases left in between. Germline loops: CDR1 SGHVS, CDR2 FNYEAQ. This CDR3 has 15 amino acids.

This clone appeared a few times. The chain has TRBV19 and TRBJ2-2, with 13 bases that match TRBD2. Germline CDR1 is LNHDA and CDR2 is SQIVND (reference sequence). CDR3 length: 18 amino acids. Unmatched junction bases numbered 5, after V lost 4 bases and J lost 0 bases. DNA for the CDR3: TGTGCCAGTAGTACTCGACTAGCGGGAGGTACGAACACCGGGGAGCTGTTTTTT. Its protein product is CASSTRLAGGTNTGELFF.

This chain connects TRBV29-1 to TRBJ2-2; the D gene is possibly TRBD1 (5 bases). V was shortened by 7 bases and J by 6 bases, with 21 bases between the two germline ends. The germline V gene encodes CDR1 SQVTM and CDR2 ANQGSEA. This CDR3 has 15 residues. CDR3 bases: TGCAGCGCTGGGCGAGACAGCCTTACATCCGGGGAGCTGTTTTTT. Encoded protein: CSAGRDSLTSGELFF.

Only a few counts were recorded for this clone. The rearrangement joins TRBV29-1 to TRBJ2-1, with 9 bases matching TRBD2. The CDR3 is 15 amino acids. Per germline, CDR1 SQVTM and CDR2 ANQGSEA. Trimming at V came to 0 bases and at J to 8 bases, leaving 8 bases not matched to a gene. The CDR3 DNA follows: TGCAGCGTTGAAGATGGCGGGAGGGCCTCCTATGAGCAGTTCTTC. Protein product: CSVEDGGRASYEQFF.

This clone was recorded many times. The chain has TRBV7-8 and TRBJ2-5; 7 bases are shared with TRBD2. Trimming at V came to 2 bases and at J to 5 bases, leaving 5 bases not matched to a gene. Germline V gene data show CDR1 as SGHVS and CDR2 as FQNEAQ. The CDR3 is 14 residues long. CDR3 DNA: TGTGCCAGCAGCTTAAGCCTGGGGGGGGAGACCCAGTACTTC. Residues: CASSLSLGGETQYF.

This clone showed up just a few times. The V gene is TRBV6-1, the J gene TRBJ1-1, with D hard to call. V shed 6 bases and J shed 6 bases, with 11 bases lying between them. The CDR3 runs 12 residues. The germline gives CDR1 MNHNS, CDR2 SASEGT. The CDR3 loop reads CASSHSAAEAFF. The CDR3 coding sequence is TGTGCCAGCAGCCATAGTGCGGCTGAAGCTTTCTTT.

This clone was observed a few times. The same CDR3 also results from other DNA sequences found in this sample. This rearrangement joins TRBV18 to TRBJ2-3; D uncertain. V lost 5 bases to trimming and J lost 6 bases, with 6 bases between them. The CDR3 loop spans 11 amino acids. Germline V gives CDR1 KGHSH, CDR2 LQKENI. CDR3: CASSRADTQYF. The DNA for the CDR3 is TGTGCCAGCTCAAGGGCGGATACGCAGTATTTT.

The V and J genes are TRBV29-1 and TRBJ1-1; 7 nucleotides match TRBD1. CDR1 and CDR2 from the germline V gene are SQVTM and ANQGSEA. Losses at the gene ends were 7 bases for V and 2 bases for J; bases not matched to a gene: 4. CDR3 length equals 12 residues. CDR3 residues: CSAGQKNTEAFF. The CDR3 DNA follows: TGCAGCGCGGGACAGAAAAACACTGAAGCTTTCTTT.

V usage is TRBV5-1 and J usage is TRBJ2-7; D may be TRBD2 (6 bases). The CDR3 covers 11 residues. V was clipped by 7 bases and J by 4 bases, with 9 bases between them. Germline V gene lookup returns CDR1 SGHRS and CDR2 YFSETQ. Written as DNA, the CDR3 is TGCGCCAGCGCGGGGCTTTACGAGCAGTACTTC. Its protein product is CASAGLYEQYF.

This clone was seen a handful of times. The chain carries TRBV29-1 and TRBJ2-7; D ambiguous. Trimming pared 3 bases from V and 1 base from J, leaving 10 bases between. CDR3 length: 13 residues. Germline CDR1 reads SQVTM; CDR2 reads ANQGSEA. CDR3 residues: CSVETPASYEQYF. The CDR3 bases are TGCAGCGTTGAGACGCCTGCATCCTACGAGCAGTACTTC.

The chain carries TRBV29-1 and TRBJ2-3; possible D gene TRBD2, 6 bases. This CDR3 comprises 16 residues. The germline gives CDR1 SQVTM, CDR2 ANQGSEA. Trimming took 7 bases from V and 0 from J, leaving 20 bases between them. The DNA of the CDR3 is TGCAGCGCCGAGGGGTTCGGGGGTCGGAGCACAGATACGCAGTATTTT. Translation gives CSAEGFGGRSTDTQYF.

The rearrangement uses TRBV5-1 and TRBJ2-6; D is ambiguous. V lost 3 bases to trimming and J lost 0 bases, with 4 bases between them. Looked up from germline, CDR1 is SGHRS and CDR2 is YFSETQ. The CDR3 extends over 14 amino acids. CDR3 sequence: CASSSHSGANVLTF. Here the CDR3 DNA reads TGCGCCAGCAGCTCCCACTCTGGGGCCAACGTCCTGACTTTC.

This clone was counted only a few times. The chain links TRBV2 to TRBJ2-1; 14 bases fit TRBD2. Trimming cost V 5 bases and J 8 bases; bases outside gene matches: 5. The germline V gene encodes CDR1 SNHLY and CDR2 FYNNEI. The CDR3 covers 15 residues. In nucleotides, the CDR3 is TGTGCCAGCAGTTTGACTAGCGGGAGGGGCGATGAGCAGTTCTTC. Translation gives CASSLTSGRGDEQFF. Combining the CDR3 with reference TRBV2 and TRBJ2-1 gives the whole variable domain EPEVTQTPSHQVTQMGQEVILRCVPISNHLYFYWYRQILGQKVEFLVSFYNNEISEKSEIFDDQFSVERPDGSNFTLKIRSTKLEDSAMYFCASSLTSGRGDEQFFGPGTRLTVL.

The gene calls are TRBV7-2 and TRBJ2-2; no reliable D call. Germline assignment: CDR1 SGHTA and CDR2 FQGNSA. Trimming removed 5 bases at V and 6 bases at J, with 10 bases between. The CDR3 extends over 13 amino acids. The DNA of the CDR3 is TGTGCCAGCAGCAAAATGGTCGCCGGGGAGCTGTTTTTT. The encoded protein is CASSKMVAGELFF.

The V gene is TRBV5-6, the J gene TRBJ2-1, with 12 nucleotides matching TRBD2. The CDR3 covers 18 residues. V shed 4 bases and J 6 bases; nucleotides not matched to a gene: 14. Germline V gene data show CDR1 as SGHDT and CDR2 as YYEEEE. This CDR3 is CASSLRGLAGQLGNEQFF. The CDR3 coding sequence is TGTGCCAGCAGCCTTCGTGGACTAGCGGGACAGCTAGGCAATGAGCAGTTCTTC. Together with reference TRBV5-6 and TRBJ2-1, the CDR3 gives the full variable domain: DAGVTQSPTHLIKTRGQQVTLRCSPKSGHDTVSWYQQALGQGPQFIFQYYEEEERQRGNFPDRFSGHQFPNYSSELNVNALLLGDSALYLCASSLRGLAGQLGNEQFFGPGTRLTVL.

This clone was picked up one time. The J gene is TRBJ1-1, the V gene TRBV5-1; a weak D match, TRBD1 (6 bases). The CDR3 totals 11 residues. Germline V gene sequence: CDR1 SGHRS, CDR2 YFSETQ. Trimming took 7 bases from V and 6 from J, leaving 10 bases between them. CDR3 coding DNA: TGCGCCAGCTTGAAGGGGGCTGAAGCTTTCTTT. Protein sequence: CASLKGAEAFF.

In its sample, this clone was seen a few times. The rearrangement joins TRBV28 to TRBJ1-3; a weak D match, TRBD1 (6 bases). The V gene's germline CDR1 is MDHEN and CDR2 SYDVKM. Trimming took 7 bases from V and 0 from J, leaving 16 bases between them. There are 16 residues in the CDR3. CDR3 sequence (DNA): TGTGCCAGCACCCTCCCTCCGGGACACTCTGGAAACACCATATATTTT. It translates to CASTLPPGHSGNTIYF.